This T cell receptor beta chain is from a study of blood T cell repertoires in COVID-19. Study-level information: PBMCs, B-cell-depleted T cells, or T cells were the source of the cDNA or gDNA that made up the material.

Clones were read by immunoSEQ multiplex PCR, and TCRdb kept only the in-frame ones, dropping some. This sample yields 55,000 to 80,000 clones, of which over 75% are seen a single time; 0.95% to 1.5% belongs to the top ten. The specimen sequenced was peripheral blood. This clonotype originated in an older woman with acute or convalescent COVID-19.

The CDR3 nucleotides are TGTGCCAGCAGCCCTCATCTACAGGGGAAGAACACTGAAGCTTTCTTT. It yields the protein CASSPHLQGKNTEAFF. The chain uses TRBV9 and TRBJ1-1, with 7 positions matching TRBD1. This CDR3 spans 16 amino acids. In germline, CDR1 is SGDLS, CDR2 YYNGEE. J lost 1 base, V lost 4 bases, and 10 bases had no gene match.